What follows are 21 T cell receptor beta chains derived from one specimen sequenced in a study of T-cell reconstitution after alpha-beta-depleted transplantation in children. Unique molecular identifiers featured in how the TCRbeta library was prepared. MiXCR was run by TCRdb on the PCR reads, yielding one entry per CDR3 protein. The sample shows just over 950,000 distinct CDR3 sequences, roughly 29% of them seen only once. Source: PBMCs, mostly from graft donor cells, taken 360 days after TCRalphabeta/CD19-depleted stem cell transplant. The source of these receptors is a boy in the first two years of life who had a stem cell transplant for SCID, so the T cells may come from the graft donor.

The V and J genes are TRBV7-9 and TRBJ2-1; TRBD2 matches 13 bases. This CDR3 has 19 amino acids. The junction had 10 bases not matched to a gene; V was cut back by 5 bases and J by 0 bases. The germline CDR1 and CDR2 sequences are SEHNR and FQNEAQ (reference sequence). The CDR3 DNA reads TGTGCCAGCAGCCCTGGACTAGCGGGGGCCCAGGGCTCCTACAATGAGCAGTTCTTC. Its protein product is CASSPGLAGAQGSYNEQFF.

This clonotype was detected only a few times. The chain combines TRBV7-8 with TRBJ1-4; 7 positions match TRBD1. The germline V gene has CDR1 SGHVS and CDR2 FQNEAQ. The CDR3 is 15 amino acids. V lost 5 bases and J lost 3; bases outside the gene matches: 6. CDR3 coding DNA: TGTGCCAGCAGCCAAGGCGGGACAGCTAATGAAAAACTGTTTTTT. Its translation: CASSQGGTANEKLFF.

This clonotype was counted only a few times. The chain has TRBV29-1 and TRBJ1-2; no definite D call. This CDR3 has 9 residues. Trimming shortened V by 4 bases and J by 8 bases, and 5 bases separated the two germline ends. Germline loops: CDR1 SQVTM, CDR2 ANQGSEA. This CDR3 reads CSVVEGYTF. CDR3 nucleotide sequence: TGCAGCGTTGTGGAAGGCTACACCTTC.

V is TRBV3-1 and J is TRBJ2-3, with a weak D call TRBD2 (6 bases). Germline V gene lookup returns CDR1 LGHDT and CDR2 YNNKEL (reference sequence). CDR3 length: 17 residues. Trimming took off 0 bases at V and 2 bases at J, with 15 bases between the two ends. The CDR3 here is CASSQEGGQLATDTQYF. The CDR3 region has the DNA TGTGCCAGCAGCCAAGAAGGCGGCCAACTAGCCACAGATACGCAGTATTTT.

This chain connects TRBV7-9 to TRBJ1-1, with TRBD1 matching 9 bases. The CDR3 has 17 residues. CDR1 is SEHNR and CDR2 is FQNEAQ in the germline V gene (reference sequence). V lost 3 bases and J lost 1; bases outside the gene matches: 9. The DNA of the CDR3 is TGTGCCAGCAGCTTCGGAGTAGGACAGGGGACGAACACTGAAGCTTTCTTT. This sequence encodes CASSFGVGQGTNTEAFF.

This clonotype was picked up a small number of times. This sequence joins TRBV7-9 and TRBJ2-3; D not resolved. This CDR3 is 15 amino acids long. Deletions cut 1 base from V and 0 bases from J, with 8 bases between. Germline CDR1 and CDR2: SEHNR and FQNEAQ (reference sequence). CDR3 DNA sequence: TGTGCCAGCAGCTTAGGTCGTGAGAGCACAGATACGCAGTATTTT. Translating it yields CASSLGRESTDTQYF.

A few counts support this clonotype. The V gene is TRBV5-1, the J gene TRBJ2-2, with a tentative D call TRBD1 (6 bases). With 2 bases removed from V and 1 base from J, the gap between germline ends came to 12 bases. The germline V gene has CDR1 SGHRS and CDR2 YFSETQ. The CDR3 is 16 residues long. The CDR3 sequence: CASSLRQAGNTGELFF. The CDR3 bases are TGCGCCAGCAGCTTAAGACAGGCAGGGAACACCGGGGAGCTGTTTTTT.

This clonotype has a handful of counts. This sequence joins TRBV18 and TRBJ2-3, with TRBD2 matching over 8 bases. The V and J ends lost 0 bases and 2 bases, in that order; junction bases with no gene match: 4. The germline CDR1 and CDR2 sequences are KGHSH and LQKENI. The CDR3 is 16 residues long. The CDR3 sequence is CASSPPGLGPTDTQYF. For the CDR3, the DNA is TGTGCCAGCTCACCACCGGGACTAGGGCCCACAGATACGCAGTATTTT.

This clonotype showed up just a few times. V is TRBV2 and J is TRBJ1-1; D not certain. From germline, CDR1 is SNHLY and CDR2 FYNNEI. The length of the CDR3 is 14 residues. V dropped 6 bases and J dropped 4 bases, with 15 bases sitting between them. CDR3 sequence: CASSVGSESTEAFF. The CDR3, as DNA: TGTGCCAGCAGCGTAGGGTCAGAGAGCACTGAAGCTTTCTTT.

This chain links TRBV28 with TRBJ2-5, with 12 bases that match TRBD2. Germline V gives CDR1 MDHEN, CDR2 SYDVKM. CDR3 length: 18 amino acids. V lost 3 bases and J lost 5; bases outside the gene matches: 13. CDR3 DNA sequence: TGTGCCAGCAGTTTTCCCGTGGCTAGCGGGGGGGCCATTGAGACCCAGTACTTC. This gives the protein CASSFPVASGGAIETQYF.

The V gene is TRBV20-1, the J gene TRBJ2-3, with 11 bases that match TRBD2. The V and J ends lost 5 bases and 0 bases, in that order; junction bases with no gene match: 13. From germline, CDR1 is DFQATT and CDR2 SNEGSKA (reference sequence). CDR3 length: 18 amino acids. CDR3 in DNA: TGCAGTGCTTTTTCCCCCCCGGGACTAGCGGCGAGCACAGATACGCAGTATTTT. Protein: CSAFSPPGLAASTDTQYF.

A few counts support this clonotype. The chain recombines TRBV27 with TRBJ2-2; the match to TRBD1 covers 7 bases. Germline CDR1 MNHEY, CDR2 SMNVEV (reference sequence). The J segment lost 6 bases and the V segment lost 6 bases, leaving 7 bases of the junction unmatched. The CDR3 sequence is 14 residues long. CDR3 sequence reads: CASRDLTGPGELFF. The CDR3 region has the DNA TGTGCCAGCAGAGACTTGACAGGGCCCGGGGAGCTGTTTTTT.

V gene TRBV7-9 combines with J gene TRBJ2-1; TRBD2 matches 11 bases. This CDR3 comprises 16 residues. Germline lookup yields CDR1 SEHNR and CDR2 FQNEAQ (reference sequence). The J segment lost 5 bases and the V segment lost 4 bases, leaving 7 bases of the junction unmatched. The chain's CDR3 is CASSSPLAGGHNEQFF. Written as DNA, the CDR3 is TGTGCCAGCAGCTCGCCCCTAGCGGGGGGACACAATGAGCAGTTCTTC.

For the CDR3, the DNA is TGTGCCAGCAGTTTATCCCCCCACAATGAGCAGTTCTTC. As protein: CASSLSPHNEQFF. This chain connects TRBV28 to TRBJ2-1; D not certain. Trimming took off 1 base at V and 5 bases at J, with 6 bases between the two ends. Germline V gene data show CDR1 as MDHEN and CDR2 as SYDVKM. The CDR3 contains 13 residues.

The chain uses TRBV7-9 and TRBJ1-1, with D maybe TRBD1 (6 bases). V lost 5 bases and J lost 2, with 15 bases in between. The CDR3 runs 15 residues. The germline CDR1 and CDR2 sequences are SEHNR and FQNEAQ (reference sequence). DNA for the CDR3: TGTGCCAGCAGCCGACTCGGACAGCTTAACACTGAAGCTTTCTTT. Translated, it gives CASSRLGQLNTEAFF.

This clonotype was observed many times. V and J are TRBV20-1 and TRBJ2-7; D unresolved. CDR3 length: 13 amino acids. CDR1 is DFQATT and CDR2 is SNEGSKA in the germline V gene (reference sequence). With 6 bases removed from V and 2 bases from J, the gap between germline ends came to 14 bases. The CDR3 DNA follows: TGCAGTGCAGCAGTTCCGGGCGCCTACGAGCAGTACTTC. Protein sequence: CSAAVPGAYEQYF.

CDR3 amino acids: CASSMMMAGANVLTF. The CDR3 bases are TGTGCCAGTAGTATGATGATGGCCGGGGCCAACGTCCTGACTTTC. The chain links TRBV19 to TRBJ2-6; D not certain. The CDR3 is 15 amino acids. CDR1 is LNHDA and CDR2 is SQIVND in the germline V gene (reference sequence). The ends were cut back, 3 bases at V and 4 bases at J, with 10 bases in the middle.

The chain recombines TRBV5-1 with TRBJ1-4; TRBD1 aligns across 9 bases. Looked up from germline, CDR1 is SGHRS and CDR2 is YFSETQ. J gave up 5 bases and V 8 bases, and 13 bases lay outside the gene matches. The CDR3 has 16 residues. The CDR3 sequence: CASGQGTRTPNEKLFF. In DNA form, the CDR3 reads TGCGCCAGTGGACAGGGGACAAGGACCCCCAATGAAAAACTGTTTTTT.

This clonotype showed up just a few times. The DNA for the CDR3 is TGTGCCAGCAGTTTAAGCTCGGAAAACCTCCTAGCCAAAAACATTCAGTACTTC. Protein: CASSLSSENLLAKNIQYF. The chain joins TRBV6-2 or TRBV6-3 to TRBJ2-4; D unresolved. Germline V gene lookup returns CDR1 MNHEY and CDR2 SVGEGT. V was clipped by 4 bases and J by 0 bases, with 19 bases between them. The CDR3 covers 18 residues.

This clonotype was seen a few times. The V call is TRBV4-1, the J call TRBJ2-7; TRBD2 matches at 10 bases. The CDR3 covers 18 residues. The germline CDR1 and CDR2 sequences are MGHRA and YSYEKL. J gave up 3 bases and V 4 bases, and 15 bases lay outside the gene matches. CDR3 sequence: CASSLSGGPTFNHYEQYF. CDR3 DNA sequence: TGCGCCAGCAGCCTTAGCGGGGGGCCTACCTTTAATCACTACGAGCAGTACTTC.

This clonotype occurred many times. The chain carries TRBV12-3 or TRBV12-4 and TRBJ2-2, with D tentatively TRBD1 or TRBD2 (5 bases each). The ends were cut back, 5 bases at V and 0 bases at J, with 7 bases in the middle. CDR3 length: 14 amino acids. CDR3 sequence: CASSRGPNTGELFF. CDR3 DNA: TGTGCCAGCAGTCGGGGCCCGAACACCGGGGAGCTGTTTTTT.